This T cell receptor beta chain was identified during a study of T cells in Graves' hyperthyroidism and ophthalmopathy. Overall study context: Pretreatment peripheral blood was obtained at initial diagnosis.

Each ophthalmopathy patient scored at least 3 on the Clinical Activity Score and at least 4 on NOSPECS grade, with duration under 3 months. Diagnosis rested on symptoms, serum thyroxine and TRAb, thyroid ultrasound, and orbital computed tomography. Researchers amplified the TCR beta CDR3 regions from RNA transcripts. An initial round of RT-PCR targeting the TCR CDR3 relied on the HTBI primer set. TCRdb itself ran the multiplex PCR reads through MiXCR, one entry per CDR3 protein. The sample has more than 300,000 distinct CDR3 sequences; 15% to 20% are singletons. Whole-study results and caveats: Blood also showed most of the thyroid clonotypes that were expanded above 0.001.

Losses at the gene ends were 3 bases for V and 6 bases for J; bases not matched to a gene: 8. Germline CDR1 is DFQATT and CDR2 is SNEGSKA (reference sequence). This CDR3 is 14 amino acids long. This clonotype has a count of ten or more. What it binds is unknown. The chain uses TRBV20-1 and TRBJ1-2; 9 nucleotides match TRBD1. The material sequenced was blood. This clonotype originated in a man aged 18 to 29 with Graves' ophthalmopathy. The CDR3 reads CSASMGQGLNGYTF. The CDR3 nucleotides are TGCAGTGCTAGTATGGGACAGGGTTTGAATGGCTACACCTTC.